This T cell receptor (beta chain) was sequenced for a study of shared clonotypes between healthy human individuals. CDR1 and CDR2 from the germline V gene are SEHNR and FQNEAQ (reference sequence). This CDR3 is 11 amino acids long. The V end was cut by 11 bases, the J end by 5 bases, with 12 bases between. About 30,000 T cell genomes, or approximately 190 ng DNA, went into the sorted-subset replicate PCRs. The assay was immunoSEQ multiplex PCR, and TCRdb's table has in-frame clones only and misses some. Found here are some 2.3 million clones, over 90% of them singletons; the top ten hold 0.39%. The receptor's source is a man between 18 and 29 years old in good health. Some clones in this sample may be carry-over from other donors' samples. The sequenced material came from naive CD4+ T cells from PBMCs. The sample's subset: CD45RA+ positively selected. The V call is TRBV7-9, the J call TRBJ2-5; either TRBD1 or TRBD2 may supply D (6 bases each). The CDR3 protein is CAGGGRETQYF. DNA of the CDR3: TGTGCCGGAGGGGGAAGGGAGACCCAGTACTTC. Combining the CDR3 with reference TRBV7-9 and TRBJ2-5 gives the whole variable domain DTGVSQNPRHKITKRGQNVTFRCDPISEHNRLYWYRQTLGQGPEFLTYFQNEAQLEKSRLLSDRFSAERPKGSFSTLEIQRTEQGDSAMYLCAGGGRETQYFGPGTRLLVL.